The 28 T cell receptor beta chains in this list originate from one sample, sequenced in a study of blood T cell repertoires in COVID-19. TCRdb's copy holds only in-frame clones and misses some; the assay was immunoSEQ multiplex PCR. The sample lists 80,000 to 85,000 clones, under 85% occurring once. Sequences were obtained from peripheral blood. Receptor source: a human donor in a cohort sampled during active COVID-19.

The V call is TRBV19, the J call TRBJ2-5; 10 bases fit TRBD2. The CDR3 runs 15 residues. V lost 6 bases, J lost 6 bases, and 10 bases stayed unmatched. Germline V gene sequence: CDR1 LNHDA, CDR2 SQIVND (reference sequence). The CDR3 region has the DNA TGTGCCAGTAGCCAAATGAGCGGGGGGGGCAAGACCCAGTACTTC. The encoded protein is CASSQMSGGGKTQYF.

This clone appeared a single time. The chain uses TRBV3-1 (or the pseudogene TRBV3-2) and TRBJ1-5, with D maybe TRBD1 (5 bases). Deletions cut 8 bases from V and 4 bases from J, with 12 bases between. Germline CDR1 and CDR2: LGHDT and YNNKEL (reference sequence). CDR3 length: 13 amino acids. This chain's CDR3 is CASGDRENQPQHF. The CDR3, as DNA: TGTGCCAGCGGAGACAGAGAAAATCAGCCCCAGCATTTT.

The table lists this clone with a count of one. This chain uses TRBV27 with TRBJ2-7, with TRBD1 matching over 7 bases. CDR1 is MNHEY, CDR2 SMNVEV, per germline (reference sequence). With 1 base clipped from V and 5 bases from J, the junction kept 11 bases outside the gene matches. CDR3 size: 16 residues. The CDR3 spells CASSLLRGRAPHEQYF. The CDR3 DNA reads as TGTGCCAGCAGTTTATTGAGGGGGCGAGCGCCCCACGAGCAGTACTTC.

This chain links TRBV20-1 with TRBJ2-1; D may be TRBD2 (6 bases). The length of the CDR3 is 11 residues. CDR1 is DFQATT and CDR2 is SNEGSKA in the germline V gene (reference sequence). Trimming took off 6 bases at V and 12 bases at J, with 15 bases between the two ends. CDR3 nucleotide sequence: TGCAGTGCGCGGGACTCCCGAGGGCAGTTCTTC. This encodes CSARDSRGQFF.

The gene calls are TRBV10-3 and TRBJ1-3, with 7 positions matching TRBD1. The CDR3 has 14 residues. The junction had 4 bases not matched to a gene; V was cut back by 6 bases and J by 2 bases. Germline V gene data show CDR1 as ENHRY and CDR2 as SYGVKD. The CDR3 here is CAISLQGTGNTIYF. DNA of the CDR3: TGTGCCATCAGCCTACAGGGGACTGGAAACACCATATATTTT.

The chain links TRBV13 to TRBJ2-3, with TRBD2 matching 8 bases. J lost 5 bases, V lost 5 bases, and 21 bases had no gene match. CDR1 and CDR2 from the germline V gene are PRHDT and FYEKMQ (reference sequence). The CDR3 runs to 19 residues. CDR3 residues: CASSADLAGRLVSGDTQYF. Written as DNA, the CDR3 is TGTGCCAGCAGCGCCGACTTAGCGGGGAGACTGGTTTCTGGAGATACGCAGTATTTT.

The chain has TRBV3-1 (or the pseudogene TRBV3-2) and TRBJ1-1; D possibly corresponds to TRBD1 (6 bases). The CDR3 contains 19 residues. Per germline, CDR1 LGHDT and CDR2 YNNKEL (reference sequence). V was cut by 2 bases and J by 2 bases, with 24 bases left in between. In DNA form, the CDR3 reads TGTGCCAGCAGCCAAACTCTATCGGGGGGGGCAGGTGCTAACACTGAAGCTTTCTTT. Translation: CASSQTLSGGAGANTEAFF.

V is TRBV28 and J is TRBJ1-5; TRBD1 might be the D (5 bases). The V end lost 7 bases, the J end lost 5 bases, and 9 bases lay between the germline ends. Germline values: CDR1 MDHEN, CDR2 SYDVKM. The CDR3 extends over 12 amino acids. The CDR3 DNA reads TGTGCCAGCAACTGGGGGGATCAGCCCCAGCATTTT. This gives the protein CASNWGDQPQHF.

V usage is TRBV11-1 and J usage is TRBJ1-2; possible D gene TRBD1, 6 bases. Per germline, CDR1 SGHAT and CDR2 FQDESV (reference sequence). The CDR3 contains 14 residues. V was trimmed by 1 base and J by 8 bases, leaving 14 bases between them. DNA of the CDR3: TGTGCCAGCAGCTTAGGGACAGCGGAAGGAGGCTACACCTTC. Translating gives CASSLGTAEGGYTF.

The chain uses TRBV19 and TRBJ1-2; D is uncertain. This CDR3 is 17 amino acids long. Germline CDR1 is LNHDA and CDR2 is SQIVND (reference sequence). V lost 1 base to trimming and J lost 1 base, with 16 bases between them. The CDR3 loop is CASSIATTRRGNYGYTF. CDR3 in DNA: TGTGCCAGTAGTATAGCGACAACCCGCCGGGGTAACTATGGCTACACCTTC.

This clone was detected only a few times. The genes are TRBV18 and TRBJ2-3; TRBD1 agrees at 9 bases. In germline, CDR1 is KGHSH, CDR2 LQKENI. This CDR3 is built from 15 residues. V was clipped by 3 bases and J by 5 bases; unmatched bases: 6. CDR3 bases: TGTGCCAGCTCACCTTGGGACAGGGTAGAAGATACGCAGTATTTT. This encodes CASSPWDRVEDTQYF.

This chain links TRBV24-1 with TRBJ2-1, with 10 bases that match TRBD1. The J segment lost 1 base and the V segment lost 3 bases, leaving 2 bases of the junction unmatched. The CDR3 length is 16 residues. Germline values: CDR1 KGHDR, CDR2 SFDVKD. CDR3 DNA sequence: TGTGCCACCAGTGATCGGGACAGGGGTTCCTACAATGAGCAGTTCTTC. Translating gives CATSDRDRGSYNEQFF.

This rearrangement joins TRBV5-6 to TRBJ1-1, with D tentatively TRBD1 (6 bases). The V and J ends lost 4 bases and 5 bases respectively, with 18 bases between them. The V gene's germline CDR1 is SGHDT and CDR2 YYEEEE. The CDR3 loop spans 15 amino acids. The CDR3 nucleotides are TGTGCCAGCAGCGCCCACAGGGAAAGTGCAACTGAAGCTTTCTTT. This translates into CASSAHRESATEAFF.

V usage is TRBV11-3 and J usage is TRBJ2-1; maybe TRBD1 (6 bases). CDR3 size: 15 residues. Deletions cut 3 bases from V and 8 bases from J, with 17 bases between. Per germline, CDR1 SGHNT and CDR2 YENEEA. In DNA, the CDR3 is TGTGCCAGCAGCTTTGGGGGCCCGGGGAATCATGAGCAGTTCTTC. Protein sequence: CASSFGGPGNHEQFF.

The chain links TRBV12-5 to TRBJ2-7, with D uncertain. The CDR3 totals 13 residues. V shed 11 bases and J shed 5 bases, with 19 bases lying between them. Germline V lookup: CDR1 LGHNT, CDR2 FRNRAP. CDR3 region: CASTVGVIHEQYF. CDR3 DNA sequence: TGTGCTTCAACTGTGGGCGTCATCCACGAGCAGTACTTC.

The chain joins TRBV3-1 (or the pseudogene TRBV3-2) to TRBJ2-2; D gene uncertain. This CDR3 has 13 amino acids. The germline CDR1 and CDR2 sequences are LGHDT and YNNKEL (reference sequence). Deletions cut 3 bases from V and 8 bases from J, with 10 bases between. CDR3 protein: CASSHLARGELFF. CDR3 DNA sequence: TGTGCCAGCAGCCACTTAGCCCGGGGGGAGCTGTTTTTT.

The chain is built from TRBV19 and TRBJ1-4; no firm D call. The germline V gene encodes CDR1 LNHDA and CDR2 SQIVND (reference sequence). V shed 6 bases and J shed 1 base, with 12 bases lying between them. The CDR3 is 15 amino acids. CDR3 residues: CASSKATLTNEKLFF. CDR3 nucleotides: TGTGCCAGTAGCAAGGCGACATTAACTAATGAAAAACTGTTTTTT.

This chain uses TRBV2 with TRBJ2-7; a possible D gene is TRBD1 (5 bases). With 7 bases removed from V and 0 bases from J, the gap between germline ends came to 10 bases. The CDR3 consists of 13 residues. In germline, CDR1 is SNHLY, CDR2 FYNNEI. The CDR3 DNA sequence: TGTGCCAGCAAAAGGACATTCTCCTACGAGCAGTACTTC. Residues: CASKRTFSYEQYF. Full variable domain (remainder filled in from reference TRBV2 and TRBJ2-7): EPEVTQTPSHQVTQMGQEVILRCVPISNHLYFYWYRQILGQKVEFLVSFYNNEISEKSEIFDDQFSVERPDGSNFTLKIRSTKLEDSAMYFCASKRTFSYEQYFGPGTRLTVT.

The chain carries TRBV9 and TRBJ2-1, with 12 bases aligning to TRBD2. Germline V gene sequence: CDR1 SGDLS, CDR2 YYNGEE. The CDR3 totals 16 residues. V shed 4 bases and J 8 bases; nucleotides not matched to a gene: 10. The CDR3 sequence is CASSISGTSGPDEQFF. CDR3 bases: TGTGCCAGCAGCATCTCCGGGACTAGCGGGCCAGATGAGCAGTTCTTC.

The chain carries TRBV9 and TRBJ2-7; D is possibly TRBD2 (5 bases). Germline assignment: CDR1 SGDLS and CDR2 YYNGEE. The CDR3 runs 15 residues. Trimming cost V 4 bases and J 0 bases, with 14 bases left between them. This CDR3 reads CASSPNRGLSYEQYF. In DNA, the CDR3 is TGTGCCAGCAGCCCCAACAGAGGACTCTCCTACGAGCAGTACTTC. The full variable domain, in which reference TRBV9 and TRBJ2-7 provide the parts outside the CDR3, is DSGVTQTPKHLITATGQRVTLRCSPRSGDLSVYWYQQSLDQGLQFLIQYYNGEERAKGNILERFSAQQFPDLHSELNLSSLELGDSALYFCASSPNRGLSYEQYFGPGTRLTVT.

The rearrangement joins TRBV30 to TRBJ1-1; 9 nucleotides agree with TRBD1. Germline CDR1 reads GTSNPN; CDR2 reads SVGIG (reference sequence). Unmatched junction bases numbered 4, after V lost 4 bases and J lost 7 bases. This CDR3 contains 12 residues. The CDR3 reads CAWNDRGVEAFF. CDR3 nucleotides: TGTGCCTGGAACGACAGGGGGGTTGAAGCTTTCTTT. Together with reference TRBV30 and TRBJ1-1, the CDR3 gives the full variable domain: SQTIHQWPATLVQPVGSPLSLECTVEGTSNPNLYWYRQAAGRGLQLLFYSVGIGQISSEVPQNLSASRPQDRQFILSSKKLLLSDSGFYLCAWNDRGVEAFFGQGTRLTVV.

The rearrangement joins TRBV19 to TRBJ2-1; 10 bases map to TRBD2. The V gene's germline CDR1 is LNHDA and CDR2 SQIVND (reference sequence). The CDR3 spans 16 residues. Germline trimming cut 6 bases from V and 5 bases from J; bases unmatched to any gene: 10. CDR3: CASSRIAGGLNNEQFF. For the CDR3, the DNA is TGTGCCAGTAGCCGAATAGCGGGGGGCCTCAACAATGAGCAGTTCTTC.

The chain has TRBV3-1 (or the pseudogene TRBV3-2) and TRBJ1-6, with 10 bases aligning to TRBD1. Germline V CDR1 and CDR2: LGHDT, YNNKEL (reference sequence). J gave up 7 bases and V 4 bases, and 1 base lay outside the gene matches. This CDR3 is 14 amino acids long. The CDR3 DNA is TGTGCCAGCAGCCCGACAGGGGGCAATTCACCCCTCCACTTT. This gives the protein CASSPTGGNSPLHF.

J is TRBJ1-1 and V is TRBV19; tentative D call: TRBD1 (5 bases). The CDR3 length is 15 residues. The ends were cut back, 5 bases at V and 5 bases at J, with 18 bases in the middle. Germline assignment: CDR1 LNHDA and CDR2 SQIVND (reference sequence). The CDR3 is CASSPGRDVGTEAFF. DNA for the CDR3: TGTGCCAGTAGTCCCGGGCGGGACGTTGGAACTGAAGCTTTCTTT. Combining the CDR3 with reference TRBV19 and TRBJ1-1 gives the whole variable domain DGGITQSPKYLFRKEGQNVTLSCEQNLNHDAMYWYRQDPGQGLRLIYYSQIVNDFQKGDIAEGYSVSREKKESFPLTVTSAQKNPTAFYLCASSPGRDVGTEAFFGQGTRLTVV.

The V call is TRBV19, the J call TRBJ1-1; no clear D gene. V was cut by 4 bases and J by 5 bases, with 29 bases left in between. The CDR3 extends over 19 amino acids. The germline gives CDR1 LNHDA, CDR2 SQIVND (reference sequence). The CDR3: CASSTLVMSSGPSRTEAFF. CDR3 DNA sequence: TGTGCCAGTAGTACATTAGTGATGAGTTCGGGTCCCTCGAGGACTGAAGCTTTCTTT.

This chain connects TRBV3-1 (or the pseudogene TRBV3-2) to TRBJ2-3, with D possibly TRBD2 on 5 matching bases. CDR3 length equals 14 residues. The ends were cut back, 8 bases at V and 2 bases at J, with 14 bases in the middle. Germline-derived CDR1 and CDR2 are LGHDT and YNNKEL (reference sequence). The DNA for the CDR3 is TGTGCCAGCGTACTGTCGGGGTCCACAGATACGCAGTATTTT. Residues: CASVLSGSTDTQYF.

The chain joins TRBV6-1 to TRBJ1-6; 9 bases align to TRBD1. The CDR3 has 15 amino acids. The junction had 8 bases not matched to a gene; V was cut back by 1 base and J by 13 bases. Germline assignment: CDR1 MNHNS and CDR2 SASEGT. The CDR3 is CASSEVQTGGSPLHF. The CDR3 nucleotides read TGTGCCAGCAGTGAAGTCCAGACAGGGGGGTCGCCCCTCCACTTT.

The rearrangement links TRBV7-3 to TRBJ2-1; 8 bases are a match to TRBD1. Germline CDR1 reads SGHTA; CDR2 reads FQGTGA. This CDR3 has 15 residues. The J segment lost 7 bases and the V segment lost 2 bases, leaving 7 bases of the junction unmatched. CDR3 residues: CASSLDQGARNEQFF. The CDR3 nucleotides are TGTGCCAGCAGCTTAGATCAGGGGGCGCGGAATGAGCAGTTCTTC.